This record covers a single TCR beta chain. The record originates from a study of identifying expanded T cells in peripheral blood. The trim removed 4 bases at V and 3 bases at J, leaving 7 bases unmatched. CDR3 length: 15 residues. The germline gives CDR1 SEHNR, CDR2 FQNEAQ (reference sequence). TCRdb keeps only in-frame clones here, not all; method: immunoSEQ multiplex PCR. The sample shows roughly 92,000 clones, more than 75% of them seen only once. This TCR was sampled from a person between 18 and 75 years old in good health. The chain joins TRBV7-9 to TRBJ1-2; 8 bases are shared with TRBD1. What was sequenced was blood. CDR3 in amino acids: CASSSPQGADYGYTF. The CDR3 DNA sequence: TGTGCCAGCAGCTCACCGCAGGGGGCGGACTATGGCTACACCTTC.